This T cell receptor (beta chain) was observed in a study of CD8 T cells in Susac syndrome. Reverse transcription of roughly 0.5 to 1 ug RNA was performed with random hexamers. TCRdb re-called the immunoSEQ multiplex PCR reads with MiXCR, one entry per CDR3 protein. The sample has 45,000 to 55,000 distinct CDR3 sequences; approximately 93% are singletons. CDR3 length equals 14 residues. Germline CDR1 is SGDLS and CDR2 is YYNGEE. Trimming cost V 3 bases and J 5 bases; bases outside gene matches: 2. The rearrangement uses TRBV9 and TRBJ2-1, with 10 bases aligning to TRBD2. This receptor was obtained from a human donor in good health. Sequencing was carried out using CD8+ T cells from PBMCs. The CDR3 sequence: CASSGTSGDNEQFF. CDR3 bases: TGTGCCAGCAGCGGGACTAGCGGCGACAATGAGCAGTTCTTC. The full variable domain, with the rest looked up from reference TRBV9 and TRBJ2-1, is DSGVTQTPKHLITATGQRVTLRCSPRSGDLSVYWYQQSLDQGLQFLIQYYNGEERAKGNILERFSAQQFPDLHSELNLSSLELGDSALYFCASSGTSGDNEQFFGPGTRLTVL.